Following are 12 T cell receptor beta chains from one sample sequenced in a study of T cell responses to AZD1222 COVID-19 vaccine. Assay used: immunoSEQ multiplex PCR; TCRdb lists only in-frame clones, some missing. The sample contains 70,000 to 75,000 clones, around three quarters of which appear only once. The specimen was peripheral blood, collected 28 days after the second AZD1222 dose. The receptors here all came from an adult who received the AZD1222 COVID-19 vaccine.

J is TRBJ2-3 and V is TRBV18; D is perhaps TRBD1 (7 bases). The germline CDR1 and CDR2 sequences are KGHSH and LQKENI. V was shortened by 8 bases and J by 10 bases, with 22 bases between the two germline ends. The CDR3 is 14 residues long. The DNA for the CDR3 is TGTGCCAGCGTCCACGGACAGGCGGGGCTGGCGCAGTATTTT. Translating gives CASVHGQAGLAQYF.

This clone has only a few counts. This chain links TRBV7-2 with TRBJ1-4; 9 bases fit TRBD1. This CDR3 contains 13 residues. Germline V gene sequence: CDR1 SGHTA, CDR2 FQGNSA. V was clipped by 4 bases and J by 7 bases; unmatched bases: 1. CDR3 in amino acids: CASSWGQGEKLFF. In DNA form, the CDR3 reads TGTGCCAGCAGCTGGGGACAGGGTGAAAAACTGTTTTTT.

The chain couples TRBV7-9 to TRBJ2-1, with D perhaps matching TRBD1 or TRBD2 (5 bases each). Trimming left V 4 bases short and J 0 bases short, with 10 bases between. In germline, CDR1 is SEHNR, CDR2 FQNEAQ (reference sequence). CDR3 length equals 15 residues. DNA for the CDR3: TGTGCCAGCAGCTCCCAGGGAGCCTCCTACAATGAGCAGTTCTTC. Translating gives CASSSQGASYNEQFF.

This clone was observed a few times. V is TRBV14 and J is TRBJ1-1; 8 nucleotides align to TRBD1. V lost 4 bases and J lost 5; bases outside the gene matches: 3. Germline V CDR1 and CDR2: SGHDN, FVKESK. The CDR3 spans 13 residues. This chain's CDR3 is CASSPTGATEAFF. DNA of the CDR3: TGTGCCAGCAGCCCGACAGGGGCTACTGAAGCTTTCTTT.

V usage is TRBV5-1 and J usage is TRBJ2-5, with D uncertain. Per the germline V gene, CDR1 is SGHRS and CDR2 is YFSETQ. The CDR3 covers 13 residues. V was cut by 0 bases and J by 4 bases, with 7 bases left in between. As DNA, the CDR3 is TGCGCCAGCAGCTTGGGGGGTACAGAGACCCAGTACTTC. The encoded protein is CASSLGGTETQYF.

This chain links TRBV27 with TRBJ2-3; the D gene is possibly TRBD2 (5 bases). The germline CDR1 and CDR2 sequences are MNHEY and SMNVEV (reference sequence). This CDR3 region has 14 residues. V was clipped by 6 bases and J by 5 bases, with 15 bases between them. The CDR3 loop is CASSSRRIGDTQYF. The CDR3 nucleotides read TGTGCCAGCAGCAGCAGGAGGATCGGAGATACGCAGTATTTT.

A remark on this clone: An end of the junction differs from the germline gene, which may be a read error. The V gene is TRBV11-2, the J gene TRBJ2-1; 11 positions match TRBD2. This CDR3 has 16 residues. Germline values: CDR1 SGHAT, CDR2 FQNNGV. CDR3 sequence: CASRPITGTSGNEQFF. The CDR3 coding sequence is TGTGCCAGCAGACCGATCACCGGGACTAGCGGCAATGAGCAATTCTTC.

About this clone: The DNA is left out, because the CDR3 cannot be placed on it with certainty; the CDR3 is given as TCRdb lists it. The rearrangement joins TRBV7-9 to TRBJ2-3. A total of 15 residues make up the CDR3, ends included. Germline CDR1 and CDR2: SEHNR and FQNEAQ (reference sequence). CDR3 sequence reads: CASSSSGQKTDTQYF.

The gene calls are TRBV7-2 and TRBJ2-7; 11 nucleotides agree with TRBD1. The trim removed 6 bases at V and 3 bases at J, leaving 7 bases unmatched. This CDR3 spans 15 amino acids. Germline V lookup: CDR1 SGHTA, CDR2 FQGNSA. The CDR3 protein is CASRKGQGGFYEQYF. In nucleotides, the CDR3 is TGTGCCAGCAGAAAGGGACAGGGGGGTTTCTACGAGCAGTACTTC. The variable domain in full, completed from reference TRBV7-2 and TRBJ2-7, reads GAGVSQSPSNKVTEKGKDVELRCDPISGHTALYWYRQSLGQGLEFLIYFQGNSAPDKSGLPSDRFSAERTGGSVSTLTIQRTQQEDSAVYLCASRKGQGGFYEQYFGPGTRLTVT.

The chain is built from TRBV30 and TRBJ2-5; weak D call: TRBD1 (6 bases). V lost 2 bases and J 5 bases, leaving 18 bases between the germline ends. Germline CDR1 and CDR2: GTSNPN and SVGIG (reference sequence). This CDR3 is built from 15 residues. For the CDR3, the DNA is TGTGCCTGGAGTAGGGGGATGATGGGCGGGGAGACCCAGTACTTC. Its protein product is CAWSRGMMGGETQYF.

V gene TRBV7-2 combines with J gene TRBJ2-1, with TRBD1 as a possible D gene (6 bases). This CDR3 comprises 13 residues. Trimming left V 4 bases short and J 4 bases short, with 8 bases between. Germline CDR1 and CDR2: SGHTA and FQGNSA. The CDR3 spells CASSYGQYNEQFF. CDR3 nucleotide sequence: TGTGCCAGCAGCTACGGACAGTACAATGAGCAGTTCTTC.

The chain couples TRBV7-2 to TRBJ2-5; D gene unclear. V gave up 1 base and J gave up 4 bases, with 7 bases separating them. The V gene's germline CDR1 is SGHTA and CDR2 FQGNSA. CDR3 length: 13 amino acids. The CDR3 region is CASSLEPGETQYF. CDR3 coding DNA: TGTGCCAGCAGCTTAGAACCTGGAGAGACCCAGTACTTC.